The 15 T cell receptor beta chains given below trace back to one sample, sequenced in a study of T cells after yellow fever vaccination. TCRdb reprocessed the 5' RACE reads with MiXCR, giving one entry per CDR3 protein. The sample contains hundreds of thousands of distinct CDR3 sequences, less than 15% of which appear only once. Specimen: PBMCs, collected on the day of the yellow fever booster vaccination. The receptors were sampled from a man younger than 45 who received the YFV17D yellow fever vaccine.

A word on this clonotype: An end of the junction differs from the germline gene, which may be a read error. This sequence joins TRBV10-3 and TRBJ2-1, with 7 bases aligning to TRBD2. Germline V gives CDR1 ENHRY, CDR2 SYGVKD. CDR3 length: 14 amino acids. The CDR3 loop is CAVRREGSYNEQFF. The CDR3 DNA sequence: TGTGCCGTCAGGAGGGAGGGCTCCTACAATGAGCAGTTCTTC.

V and J are TRBV7-6 and TRBJ2-7; D tentatively reads TRBD1 or TRBD2 (5 bases each). The CDR3 totals 14 residues. V lost 3 bases, J lost 2 bases, and 11 bases lay in between. Germline V lookup: CDR1 SGHVS, CDR2 FNYEAQ. The CDR3 region is CASSFHQGPYEQYF. In DNA, the CDR3 is TGTGCCAGCAGCTTTCATCAGGGACCCTACGAGCAGTACTTC.

The chain uses TRBV7-9 and TRBJ2-7; 8 bases map to TRBD1. Germline CDR1 reads SEHNR; CDR2 reads FQNEAQ (reference sequence). The junction had 9 bases not matched to a gene; V was cut back by 8 bases and J by 6 bases. This CDR3 is built from 13 residues. CDR3 bases: TGTGCCAGCGGCAGGACAGGGCGAGGCGAGCAGTACTTC. Protein product: CASGRTGRGEQYF.

The chain carries TRBV7-2 and TRBJ1-6; the D is unclear. In germline, CDR1 is SGHTA, CDR2 FQGNSA. The CDR3 covers 15 residues. With 0 bases removed from V and 7 bases from J, the gap between germline ends came to 10 bases. CDR3 sequence: CASSLATVGNSPLHF. Written as DNA, the CDR3 is TGTGCCAGCAGCTTAGCCACAGTCGGCAATTCACCCCTCCACTTT.

This clonotype was seen a few times. The chain recombines TRBV12-3 or TRBV12-4 with TRBJ1-3; D remains unclear. The CDR3 loop spans 12 amino acids. Trimming took off 7 bases at V and 0 bases at J, with 4 bases between the two ends. The chain's CDR3 is CASTNSGNTIYF. CDR3 nucleotides: TGTGCCAGCACCAACTCTGGAAACACCATATATTTT.

V and J are TRBV12-3 or TRBV12-4 and TRBJ2-3; possibly TRBD2 for D (6 bases). The CDR3 is 15 amino acids. The V and J ends lost 5 bases and 2 bases respectively, with 14 bases between them. CDR3 in DNA: TGTGCCAGCAGTCCCTTAGCGGAGGACACAGATACGCAGTATTTT. This gives the protein CASSPLAEDTDTQYF.

The V call is TRBV20-1, the J call TRBJ2-7, with a tentative D call TRBD2 (5 bases). The CDR3 spans 14 residues. V gave up 8 bases and J gave up 4 bases, with 21 bases separating them. Looked up from germline, CDR1 is DFQATT and CDR2 is SNEGSKA (reference sequence). CDR3 DNA: TGCAGTCCTTTTTCAAGACTAATTCAGTACGAGCAGTACTTC. This sequence encodes CSPFSRLIQYEQYF.

The table lists this clonotype with a few counts. V is TRBV10-3 and J is TRBJ2-7, with a possible D match to TRBD1 (5 bases). Between the trimmed V and J ends, which lost 3 bases and 7 bases, there was a span of 16 bases. Germline V gene data show CDR1 as ENHRY and CDR2 as SYGVKD. There are 14 residues in the CDR3. The CDR3 is CAISEQRAGQEQYF. CDR3 sequence (DNA): TGTGCCATCAGTGAACAGCGAGCAGGGCAAGAGCAGTACTTC.

The chain uses TRBV5-1 and TRBJ1-1; unclear D gene. The CDR3 runs 12 residues. Trimming cost V 0 bases and J 6 bases, with 6 bases left between them. Germline V gene lookup returns CDR1 SGHRS and CDR2 YFSETQ. CDR3: CASSLDGPEAFF. In DNA, the CDR3 is TGCGCCAGCAGCTTGGATGGACCTGAAGCTTTCTTT.

This clonotype was seen repeatedly, ten times or more. The V gene is TRBV20-1, the J gene TRBJ1-3, with a weak D call TRBD1 (5 bases). There are 14 residues in the CDR3. V lost 0 bases and J 4 bases, leaving 10 bases between the germline ends. The germline gives CDR1 DFQATT, CDR2 SNEGSKA (reference sequence). The CDR3 region has the DNA TGCAGTGCTAGAGATCCGAGGGGAGGAAACACCATATATTTT. The encoded protein is CSARDPRGGNTIYF.

This clonotype has more than one count but fewer than ten. This chain links TRBV9 with TRBJ1-5, with D maybe TRBD1 (5 bases). The CDR3 runs to 14 residues. Germline CDR1 SGDLS, CDR2 YYNGEE. The germline V and J ends were trimmed by 1 base and 5 bases, with 10 bases remaining between them. The CDR3 is CASSVSSGDQPQHF. The CDR3 DNA sequence: TGTGCCAGCAGCGTATCTTCGGGGGATCAGCCCCAGCATTTT.

This clonotype was counted a few times. CDR3 coding DNA: TGCGCCAGCAGCCTCCGGGCGGGGAGGCACTACACAGATACGCAGTATTTT. It is translated as CASSLRAGRHYTDTQYF. The J gene is TRBJ2-3, the V gene TRBV4-3, with D maybe TRBD2 (6 bases). The CDR3 is 17 amino acids. V lost 4 bases, J lost 2 bases, and 19 bases lay in between. Germline CDR1 reads LGHNA; CDR2 reads YSLEER.

This clonotype was seen at least ten times. V gene TRBV10-1 combines with J gene TRBJ1-1, with 11 bases identical to TRBD1. CDR3 length: 15 amino acids. The ends lost 7 bases at V and 4 bases at J; junction bases unmatched: 8. CDR1 is WNHNN, CDR2 SYGVQD, per germline (reference sequence). In nucleotides, the CDR3 is TGCGCCAGCACCGGGGACAGGGGGGTTTTCACTGAAGCTTTCTTT. This sequence encodes CASTGDRGVFTEAFF.

The chain couples TRBV20-1 to TRBJ1-5; D is uncertain. Germline V CDR1 and CDR2: DFQATT, SNEGSKA (reference sequence). The CDR3 length is 13 residues. V lost 0 bases, J lost 2 bases, and 5 bases lay in between. This CDR3 is CSARDVGNQPQHF. The CDR3 DNA is TGCAGTGCTAGAGATGTGGGCAATCAGCCCCAGCATTTT.

V gene TRBV29-1 combines with J gene TRBJ1-2; D uncertain. Between the trimmed V and J ends, which lost 6 bases and 8 bases, there was a span of 16 bases. Germline V gene lookup returns CDR1 SQVTM and CDR2 ANQGSEA. CDR3 length: 12 residues. The CDR3 nucleotides are TGCAGCGTGGCCGGGAGTACTATCGGCTACACCTTC. It encodes CSVAGSTIGYTF.